This T cell receptor (beta chain) was sequenced during a study of cytomegalovirus exposure and HLA in healthy donors. As for this clone: Its antigen is still unknown.

Study-wide results and caveats: Several of the most significant clusters appeared, in a later analysis, to be linked to common viral pathogens.

CDR3 size: 14 residues. V was cut by 0 bases and J by 8 bases, with 14 bases left in between. In germline, CDR1 is SGHRS, CDR2 YFSETQ. Use of 60 Vbeta and 13 Jbeta primers characterized the PCR. Profiled with immunoSEQ multiplex PCR; TCRdb holds only in-frame clones, not every one. The sample holds 160,000 or so clones, 75% to 90% seen once. The source is a man aged 50 to 60 in good health and CMV-seropositive. This sequence joins TRBV5-1 and TRBJ1-2; D call uncertain. Sequenced: PBMCs. As DNA, the CDR3 is TGCGCCAGCAGCTTGGGACAACCGCTCCGGGGCTACACCTTC. Its translation is CASSLGQPLRGYTF.